This T cell receptor (beta chain) was recovered during a study of CXCR3-negative and CXCR3-positive naive CD8 T cells. The study made its TRB cDNA libraries by 5' RACE, adding UMI labels. TCRdb re-called the 5' RACE reads and shows each CDR3 protein once, DNA omitted. This sample's table has some 130,000 distinct CDR3 sequences. In triplicate, each CD8+ T cell subset was sorted at 300,000 cells per replicate. Study-level points and caveats: Both naive subsets, CXCR3-negative and CXCR3-positive, displayed similar TRBV-TRBJ usage, unlike memory cells. Compared with CXCR3-negative naive cells, CXCR3-positive naive cells showed more hydrophobic TRB CDR3s. The study inferred TCR strength from TRB CDR3 properties and found comparable surface CD5 between naive subsets.

CDR1 MDHEN and CDR2 SYDVKM come from the germline V gene. This CDR3 has 14 amino acids. Points on this clonotype: Antigen unknown.

V usage is TRBV28 and J usage is TRBJ2-3. This receptor was taken from a human donor in good health. Some clones in this sample may be carry-over from other donors' samples. The sequenced material came from naive CXCR3- CD8+ T cells from blood. Subset of the sample: CD45RO-CCR7+CD27+CD95- naive CD8+ T cells lacking CXCR3 (TNR3-). The CDR3 sequence is CASTELVRTDTQYF.